This T cell receptor (beta chain) emerged from a study of CD8+CD57+ T cells in acquired aplastic anemia. Whole-study context: Sorted CD4+ and CD8+ cell DNA averaged approximately 3.4 ug. Study conclusions and caveats: Significant differences in CD8+ Simpson's diversity were not observed between patients and controls.

With V trimmed by 4 bases and J by 2 bases, 5 bases remained unmatched. CDR1 LNHDA and CDR2 SQIVND come from the germline V gene (reference sequence). The CDR3 loop spans 14 amino acids. A remark on this clonotype: Antigen unknown.

TCR beta VDJ and CDR3 profiling used genomic DNA as template. TCRdb used MiXCR to reprocess the reads, holding one entry per CDR3 protein. The sample includes hundreds of thousands of distinct CDR3 sequences, less than 60% of them seen just once. Patients included in sequencing had previously demonstrated CD8+CD57+ cell expansion by flow cytometry. Diagnosis of severe acquired aplastic anemia applied to all patients. Patients were untreated when blood was sampled. The V call is TRBV19, the J call TRBJ2-7; TRBD1 agrees at 7 bases. The sequenced sample consisted of sorted CD4+, CD8+, or CD8+CD57+ T cells (not recorded which) from PBMCs. This clonotype was obtained from a human donor with aplastic anemia. CDR3 region: CASSTTGFPYEQYF. CDR3 nucleotides: TGTGCCAGTAGTACGACAGGGTTTCCCTACGAGCAGTACTTC. Filled out from reference TRBV19 and TRBJ2-7, the complete variable domain reads DGGITQSPKYLFRKEGQNVTLSCEQNLNHDAMYWYRQDPGQGLRLIYYSQIVNDFQKGDIAEGYSVSREKKESFPLTVTSAQKNPTAFYLCASSTTGFPYEQYFGPGTRLTVT.